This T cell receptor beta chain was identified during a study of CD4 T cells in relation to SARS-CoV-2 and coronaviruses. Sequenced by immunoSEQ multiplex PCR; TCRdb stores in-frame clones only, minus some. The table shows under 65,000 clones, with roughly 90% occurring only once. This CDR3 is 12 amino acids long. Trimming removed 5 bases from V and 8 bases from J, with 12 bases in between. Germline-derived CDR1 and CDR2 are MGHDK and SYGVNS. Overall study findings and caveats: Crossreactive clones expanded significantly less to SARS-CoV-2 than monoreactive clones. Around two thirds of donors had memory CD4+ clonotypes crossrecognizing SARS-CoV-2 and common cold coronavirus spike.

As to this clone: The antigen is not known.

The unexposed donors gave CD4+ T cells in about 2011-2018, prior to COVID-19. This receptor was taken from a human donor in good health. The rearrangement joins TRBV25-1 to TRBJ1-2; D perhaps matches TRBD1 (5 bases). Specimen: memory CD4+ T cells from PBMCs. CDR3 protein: CASSLPGLGYTF. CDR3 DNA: TGTGCCAGCAGTTTACCAGGGCTAGGCTACACCTTC.